The 20 T cell receptor beta chains given below trace back to one sample, sequenced in a study of response to subunit inactivated influenza vaccine (dated by TCRdb to the late 2010s). This specimen's time point label, interpreted: more than 40 days after influenza vaccine administration. The protocol used for the library was RT-PCR. The instrument was an Illumina HiSeq 2500. Using fastp trimming at Q25 and MiXCR clonotype assembly, TCRdb reanalyzed the public sequencing data and kept in-frame beta chains. Rows merge per CDR3 protein into single entries with the most common DNA and genes. For this sample the table gives fewer than 700,000 distinct CDR3 sequences, of which approximately 13% were detected only once. Jointly, the top ten make up around 13% of the sample. Sequencing used PBMCs from blood, obtained 45 days after vaccination. The receptors shown here come from a man in his forties or fifties who received an inactivated influenza vaccine. Donor details come from another sample of the same person, matched by shared clones.

This clonotype occurred many times. The J gene is TRBJ2-3, the V gene TRBV9; 8 nucleotides align to TRBD2. The CDR3 loop spans 16 amino acids. Germline CDR1 SGDLS, CDR2 YYNGEE. J lost 0 bases, V lost 1 base, and 4 bases had no gene match. The CDR3, as DNA: TGTGCCAGCAGCGTACTAGCGGGTTCTAGCACAGATACGCAGTATTTT. It encodes CASSVLAGSSTDTQYF.

This clonotype was observed many times. The chain recombines TRBV7-2 with TRBJ2-1; D is ambiguous. CDR1 and CDR2 (germline): SGHTA, FQGNSA. The CDR3 is made up of 11 amino acids. V lost 4 bases, J lost 9 bases, and 7 bases lay in between. The CDR3 region has the DNA TGTGCCAGCAGCTCCTTACGTGAGCAGTTCTTC. Translation: CASSSLREQFF.

This clonotype was observed many times. J is TRBJ2-7 and V is TRBV12-3 or TRBV12-4, with a possible D match to TRBD2 (6 bases). The CDR3 covers 14 residues. V shed 5 bases and J shed 0 bases, with 11 bases lying between them. The CDR3 nucleotides read TGTGCCAGCAGTCGGACTACCCGCTCCTACGAGCAGTACTTC. Its protein product is CASSRTTRSYEQYF.

This clonotype came up a few times. The chain joins TRBV4-3 to TRBJ2-7, with a tentative D call TRBD2 (6 bases). CDR3 length equals 15 residues. V was pared by 0 bases and J by 6 bases, with 15 bases between. Looked up from germline, CDR1 is LGHNA and CDR2 is YSLEER. The CDR3 DNA reads as TGCGCCAGCAGCCAAGACGGGGACTTCGCGGGCGAGCAGTACTTC. This sequence encodes CASSQDGDFAGEQYF.

This clonotype was recorded many times. This sequence joins TRBV7-2 and TRBJ1-1, with TRBD1 identical over 8 bases. Germline V CDR1 and CDR2: SGHTA, FQGNSA. Germline trimming cut 4 bases from V and 0 bases from J; bases unmatched to any gene: 1. The CDR3 has 14 amino acids. The CDR3 here is CASSWTGMNTEAFF. In DNA form, the CDR3 reads TGTGCCAGCAGCTGGACAGGGATGAACACTGAAGCTTTCTTT.

This sequence joins TRBV12-3 or TRBV12-4 and TRBJ2-1, with D unresolved. V shed 3 bases and J shed 5 bases, with 14 bases lying between them. This CDR3 comprises 15 residues. The CDR3: CASSFLGQSNNEQFF. CDR3 nucleotide sequence: TGTGCCAGCAGTTTTCTTGGGCAGTCTAACAATGAGCAGTTCTTC.

A note on this clonotype: With a much larger clone just one base away, this may be a read error. The chain links TRBV5-1 to TRBJ2-3, with D unresolved. CDR3 size: 13 residues. Trimming left V 4 bases short and J 1 base short, with 7 bases between. The germline V gene encodes CDR1 SGHRS and CDR2 YFSETQ. The CDR3 DNA reads TGCGCCAGCAGCGACGAACGCACAGATACGCAGTATTTT. It codes for CASSDERTDTQYF.

In its sample, this clonotype was seen a few times. This chain joins TRBV4-2 and TRBJ1-2; maybe TRBD1 (6 bases). Trimming removed 0 bases from V and 6 bases from J, with 14 bases in between. The CDR3 is made up of 15 amino acids. The germline gives CDR1 LGHNA, CDR2 YNFKEQ. CDR3 loop: CASSQEGGSYDGYTF. For the CDR3, the DNA is TGTGCCAGCAGCCAAGAGGGGGGCTCCTACGATGGCTACACCTTC.

This clonotype was counted many times. The chain has TRBV6-5 and TRBJ2-1, with a weak D call TRBD2 (6 bases). Germline V gene lookup returns CDR1 MNHEY and CDR2 SVGAGI. Trimming shortened V by 1 base and J by 6 bases, and 13 bases separated the two germline ends. The CDR3 covers 15 residues. CDR3 protein: CASSYWDAGSNEQFF. The DNA of the CDR3 is TGTGCCAGCAGTTACTGGGATGCGGGAAGCAATGAGCAGTTCTTC.

J is TRBJ2-6 and V is TRBV12-3 or TRBV12-4; D ambiguous. This CDR3 contains 16 residues. Trimming took 4 bases from V and 2 from J, leaving 12 bases between them. Written as DNA, the CDR3 is TGTGCCAGCAGTTCCTCAGACTTAACTGGGGCCAACGTCCTGACTTTC. Translation: CASSSSDLTGANVLTF.

This clonotype occurred many times. The J gene is TRBJ2-4, the V gene TRBV20-1, with 7 bases that match TRBD1. The V and J ends lost 1 base and 0 bases, in that order; junction bases with no gene match: 3. CDR1 and CDR2 (germline): DFQATT, SNEGSKA (reference sequence). The CDR3 has 15 residues. The CDR3 here is CSARGDRVAKNIQYF. In DNA, the CDR3 is TGCAGTGCTAGAGGAGACAGGGTAGCCAAAAACATTCAGTACTTC.

This clonotype was counted at least ten times. This chain connects TRBV29-1 to TRBJ2-7, with D hard to call. CDR3 length: 11 residues. Germline values: CDR1 SQVTM, CDR2 ANQGSEA. V lost 3 bases, J lost 3 bases, and 6 bases lay in between. This CDR3 reads CSVDWHYEQYF. CDR3 sequence (DNA): TGCAGCGTTGATTGGCACTACGAGCAGTACTTC.

This chain connects TRBV4-2 to TRBJ2-2, with 9 bases matching TRBD2. This CDR3 is built from 15 residues. Trimming took 1 base from V and 6 from J; bases not matched to a gene: 3. Germline V gene sequence: CDR1 LGHNA, CDR2 YNFKEQ. The CDR3 region is CASSQVPSGAGELFF. The CDR3 DNA is TGTGCCAGCAGCCAAGTTCCTAGCGGGGCCGGGGAGCTGTTTTTT.

This clonotype was seen only a few times. The chain joins TRBV20-1 to TRBJ2-5; possibly TRBD2 for D (6 bases). Germline CDR1 and CDR2: DFQATT and SNEGSKA (reference sequence). With 3 bases removed from V and 0 bases from J, the gap between germline ends came to 8 bases. This CDR3 spans 13 amino acids. As DNA, the CDR3 is TGCAGTGCTAGGGACTACTACCAAGAGACCCAGTACTTC. Residues: CSARDYYQETQYF.

The CDR3 bases are TGTGCCAGCAGCGTAGCGGGCCTGGCCTACAATGAGCAGTTCTTC. Amino acids: CASSVAGLAYNEQFF. The gene calls are TRBV9 and TRBJ2-1, with D unclear. The CDR3 extends over 15 amino acids. Germline V gene lookup returns CDR1 SGDLS and CDR2 YYNGEE. V was cut by 0 bases and J by 2 bases, with 9 bases left in between. The whole variable domain, filled in from reference TRBV9 and TRBJ2-1, reads DSGVTQTPKHLITATGQRVTLRCSPRSGDLSVYWYQQSLDQGLQFLIQYYNGEERAKGNILERFSAQQFPDLHSELNLSSLELGDSALYFCASSVAGLAYNEQFFGPGTRLTVL.

In its sample, this clonotype was seen a few times. V and J are TRBV25-1 and TRBJ1-2; maybe TRBD1 (5 bases). Germline V gene data show CDR1 as MGHDK and CDR2 as SYGVNS. V dropped 3 bases and J dropped 1 base, with 12 bases sitting between them. The CDR3 is 15 residues long. CDR3 in amino acids: CASSDPLGGNYGYTF. In nucleotides, the CDR3 is TGTGCCAGCAGTGATCCGCTTGGGGGTAACTATGGCTACACCTTC.

The chain is built from TRBV20-1 and TRBJ2-7, with 8 bases that match TRBD1. After removal of 5 bases from V and 5 bases from J, the junction contained 8 bases not matched to a gene. CDR1 is DFQATT and CDR2 is SNEGSKA in the germline V gene (reference sequence). This CDR3 has 13 amino acids. The CDR3 loop reads CSAEDREVDEQYF. The DNA for the CDR3 is TGCAGTGCTGAGGACAGGGAAGTCGACGAGCAGTACTTC.

This clonotype was counted ten times or more. The chain employs TRBV4-3 and TRBJ2-7, with D maybe TRBD2 (5 bases). CDR1 LGHNA and CDR2 YSLEER come from the germline V gene. The CDR3 is 16 amino acids. Trimming left V 1 base short and J 3 bases short, with 16 bases between. CDR3 in DNA: TGCGCCAGCAGCCAAGGGGCAGGCGGACTTATCTACGAGCAGTACTTC. Translation gives CASSQGAGGLIYEQYF.

This clonotype was seen more than once but under ten times. This rearrangement joins TRBV6-2 or TRBV6-3 to TRBJ2-3, with TRBD2 identical over 8 bases. The CDR3 consists of 15 residues. V lost 7 bases to trimming and J lost 3 bases; unmatched junction nucleotides: 9. The V gene's germline CDR1 is MNHEY and CDR2 SVGEGT. The CDR3: CASTEGSGGTDTQYF. CDR3 DNA: TGTGCCAGCACCGAGGGGAGCGGGGGAACAGATACGCAGTATTTT.

This clonotype has at least ten counts. The chain recombines TRBV5-1 with TRBJ2-3, with D perhaps matching TRBD1 (5 bases). CDR3 size: 15 residues. Germline-derived CDR1 and CDR2 are SGHRS and YFSETQ. V lost 7 bases, J lost 2 bases, and 17 bases lay in between. The CDR3 loop is CASCVFSTDTDTQYF. The CDR3 region has the DNA TGCGCCAGCTGCGTATTCTCGACAGACACAGATACGCAGTATTTT.